This paragraph reports one TCR beta chain. This clonotype was seen a few times. Its antigen has not been determined. Per-nucleotide qualities are absent, and no much larger clonotype sits a single base away. The library was made by PCR. The instrument given in TCRdb is Illumina HiSeq 2500. Molecular barcoding was employed in the preparation of TCR libraries, with unique molecular identifiers being used to normalize TCRbeta repertoire quantification. Through fastp at Q25 and MiXCR, TCRdb rebuilt clones from the public reads, retaining in-frame beta chains. Each record represents a unique CDR3 protein, reported with the most common genes and DNA among its rows. Across this sample there are about 230,000 distinct CDR3 sequences, with approximately 9.5% seen only once. The ten largest clones add up to around 6.2% of the sample. This record belongs to a study of T-cell reconstitution after alpha-beta-depleted transplantation in children (dated by TCRdb to 2016 to 2018). At the level of the whole study: Using TCR repertoire profiling, the study quantitatively followed how T-cell immune reconstitution unfolded in children after TCRalphabeta/CD19-depleted allogeneic hematopoietic cell transplantation.

The receptor was isolated from a human donor who donated a stem cell graft to a child with acute lymphoblastic leukemia. The source material was PBMCs from the stem cell graft donor, sampled from the stem cell graft.

The CDR3 loop reads CASSLTSAGTSESYEQYF. The nucleotides are TGTGCCAGCAGCTTAACGTCGGCCGGGACTAGCGAATCCTACGAGCAGTACTTC. The chain is made from TRBV7-3 and TRBJ2-7, with 10 bases in between that match TRBD2. CDR1 is given as SGHTA and CDR2 as FQGTGA, both from the germline V gene. Trimmed from V: 0 bases; trimmed from J: 1 base; junction bases lacking a gene match: 9. Taken from cysteine to phenylalanine, the CDR3 has 18 residues. Left in the record is the CDR3 DNA by itself, 54 bases read in frame from the first base. Extended through the reference TRBV7-3 and TRBJ2-7 proteins, this CDR3 yields the full variable domain: GAGVSQTPSNKVTEKGKYVELRCDPISGHTALYWYRQSLGQGPEFLIYFQGTGAADDSGLPNDRFFAVRPEGSVSTLKIQRTERGDSAVYLCASSLTSAGTSESYEQYFGPGTRLTVT.